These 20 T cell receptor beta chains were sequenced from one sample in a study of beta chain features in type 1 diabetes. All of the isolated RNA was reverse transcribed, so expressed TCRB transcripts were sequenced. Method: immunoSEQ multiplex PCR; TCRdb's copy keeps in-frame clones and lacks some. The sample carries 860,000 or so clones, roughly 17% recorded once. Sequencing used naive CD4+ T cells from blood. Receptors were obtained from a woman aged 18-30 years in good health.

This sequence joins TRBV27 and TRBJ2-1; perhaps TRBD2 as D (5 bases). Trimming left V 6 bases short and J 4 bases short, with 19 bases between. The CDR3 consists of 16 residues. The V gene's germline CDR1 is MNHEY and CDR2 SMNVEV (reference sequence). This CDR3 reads CASSPSRERLYNEQFF. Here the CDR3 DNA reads TGTGCCAGCAGCCCGTCGAGGGAGAGGCTTTACAATGAGCAGTTCTTC.

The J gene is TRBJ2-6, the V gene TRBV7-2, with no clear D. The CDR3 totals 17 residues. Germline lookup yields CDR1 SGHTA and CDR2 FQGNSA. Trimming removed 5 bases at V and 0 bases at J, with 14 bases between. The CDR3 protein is CASSPRHGTSGANVLTF. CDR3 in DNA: TGTGCCAGCAGCCCAAGGCACGGCACCTCTGGGGCCAACGTCCTGACTTTC.

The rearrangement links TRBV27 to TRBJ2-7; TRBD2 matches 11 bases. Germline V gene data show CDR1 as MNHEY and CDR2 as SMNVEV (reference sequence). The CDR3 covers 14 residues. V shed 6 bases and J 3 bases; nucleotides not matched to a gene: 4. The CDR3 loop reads CASRLAGGDYEQYF. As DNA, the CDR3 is TGTGCCAGCAGGTTAGCGGGAGGGGACTACGAGCAGTACTTC.

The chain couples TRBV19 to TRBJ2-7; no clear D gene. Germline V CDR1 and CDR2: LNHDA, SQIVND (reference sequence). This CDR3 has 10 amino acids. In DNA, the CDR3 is TGTTCACCTTTGCCCTACGAGCAGTACTTC. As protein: CSPLPYEQYF.

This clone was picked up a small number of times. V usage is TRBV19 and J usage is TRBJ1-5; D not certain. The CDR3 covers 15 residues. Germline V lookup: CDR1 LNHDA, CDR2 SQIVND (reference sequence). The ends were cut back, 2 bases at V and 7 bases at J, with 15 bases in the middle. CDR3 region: CASSIIGQPVQPQHF. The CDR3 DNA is TGTGCCAGTAGTATAATTGGGCAGCCTGTACAGCCCCAGCATTTT.

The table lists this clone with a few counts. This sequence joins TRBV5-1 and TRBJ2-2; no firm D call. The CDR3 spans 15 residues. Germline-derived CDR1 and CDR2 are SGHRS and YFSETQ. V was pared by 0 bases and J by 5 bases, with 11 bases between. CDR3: CASSLAGERTGELFF. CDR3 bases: TGCGCCAGCAGCTTGGCTGGAGAGCGTACCGGGGAGCTGTTTTTT.

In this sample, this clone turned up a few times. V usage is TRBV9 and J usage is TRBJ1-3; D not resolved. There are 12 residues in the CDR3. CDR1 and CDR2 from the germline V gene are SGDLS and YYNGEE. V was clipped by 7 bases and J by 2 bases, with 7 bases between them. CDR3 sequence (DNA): TGTGCCAGCGGACTAGCTGGAAACACCATATATTTT. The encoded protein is CASGLAGNTIYF.

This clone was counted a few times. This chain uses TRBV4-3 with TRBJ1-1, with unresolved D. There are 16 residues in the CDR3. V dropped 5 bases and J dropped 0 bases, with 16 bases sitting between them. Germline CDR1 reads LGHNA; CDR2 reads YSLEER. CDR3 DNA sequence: TGCGCCAGCAGCGTGCGGAATTACCCTTTGAACACTGAAGCTTTCTTT. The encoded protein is CASSVRNYPLNTEAFF.

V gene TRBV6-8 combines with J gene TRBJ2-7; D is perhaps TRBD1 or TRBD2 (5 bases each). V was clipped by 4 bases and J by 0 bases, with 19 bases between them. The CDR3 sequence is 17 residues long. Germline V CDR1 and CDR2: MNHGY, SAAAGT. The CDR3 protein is CASSSRSYRTYSYEQYF. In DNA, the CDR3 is TGTGCCAGCAGTTCCAGATCCTACAGGACTTACTCCTACGAGCAGTACTTC.

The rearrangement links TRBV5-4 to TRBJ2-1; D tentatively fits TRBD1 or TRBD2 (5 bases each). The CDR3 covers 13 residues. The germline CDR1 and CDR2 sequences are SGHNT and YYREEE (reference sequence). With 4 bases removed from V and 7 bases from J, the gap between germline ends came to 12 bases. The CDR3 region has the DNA TGTGCCAGCAGCGCCCCCTGGGGGAATGAGCAGTTCTTC. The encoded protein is CASSAPWGNEQFF.

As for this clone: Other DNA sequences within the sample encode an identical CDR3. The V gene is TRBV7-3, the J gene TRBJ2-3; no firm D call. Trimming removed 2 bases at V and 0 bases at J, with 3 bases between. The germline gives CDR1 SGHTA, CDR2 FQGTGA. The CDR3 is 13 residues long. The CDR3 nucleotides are TGTGCCAGCAGCTTAGCGAGCACAGATACGCAGTATTTT. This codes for CASSLASTDTQYF.

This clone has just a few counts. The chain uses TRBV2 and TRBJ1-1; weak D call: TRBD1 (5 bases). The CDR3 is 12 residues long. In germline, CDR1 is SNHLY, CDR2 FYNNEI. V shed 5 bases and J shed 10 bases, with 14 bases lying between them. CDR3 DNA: TGTGCCAGCAGTATACTCCGGGACTCAGCTTTCTTT. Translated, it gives CASSILRDSAFF.

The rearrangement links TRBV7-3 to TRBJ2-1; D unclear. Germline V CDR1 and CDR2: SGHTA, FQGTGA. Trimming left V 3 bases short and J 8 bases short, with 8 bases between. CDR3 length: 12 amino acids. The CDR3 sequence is CASSFRRYEQFF. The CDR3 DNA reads TGTGCCAGCAGCTTTCGGCGATATGAGCAGTTCTTC.

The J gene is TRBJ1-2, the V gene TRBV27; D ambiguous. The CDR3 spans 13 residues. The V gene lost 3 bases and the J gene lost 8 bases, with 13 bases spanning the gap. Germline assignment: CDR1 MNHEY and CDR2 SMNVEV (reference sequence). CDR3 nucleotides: TGTGCCAGCAGTTTGGTTTTCGGGTCAGGCTACACCTTC. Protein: CASSLVFGSGYTF.

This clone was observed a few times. CDR3 in DNA: TGCAGCGTTTGCTTGGCGGGAGTGAACTTCTACGAGCAGTACTTC. Protein sequence: CSVCLAGVNFYEQYF. This chain uses TRBV29-1 with TRBJ2-7; 7 nucleotides align to TRBD2. The CDR3 spans 15 residues. Germline lookup yields CDR1 SQVTM and CDR2 ANQGSEA. The ends lost 5 bases at V and 3 bases at J; junction bases unmatched: 13.

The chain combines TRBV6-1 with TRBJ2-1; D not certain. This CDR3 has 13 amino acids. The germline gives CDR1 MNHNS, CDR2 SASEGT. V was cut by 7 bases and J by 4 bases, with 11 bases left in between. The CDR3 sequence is CASTLDPYNEQFF. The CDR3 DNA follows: TGTGCCAGCACCCTCGACCCTTACAATGAGCAGTTCTTC.

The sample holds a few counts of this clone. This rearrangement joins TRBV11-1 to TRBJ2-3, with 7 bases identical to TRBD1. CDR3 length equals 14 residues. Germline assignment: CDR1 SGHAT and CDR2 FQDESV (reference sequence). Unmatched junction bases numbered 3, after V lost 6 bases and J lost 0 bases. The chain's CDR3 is CASSGQESTDTQYF. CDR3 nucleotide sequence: TGTGCCAGCAGTGGACAGGAAAGCACAGATACGCAGTATTTT.

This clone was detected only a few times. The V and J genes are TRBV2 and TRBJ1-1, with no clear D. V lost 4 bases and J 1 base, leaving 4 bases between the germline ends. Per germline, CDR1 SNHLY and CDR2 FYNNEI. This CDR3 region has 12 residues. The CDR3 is CASSVGNTEAFF. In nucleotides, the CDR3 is TGTGCCAGCAGTGTGGGGAACACTGAAGCTTTCTTT.

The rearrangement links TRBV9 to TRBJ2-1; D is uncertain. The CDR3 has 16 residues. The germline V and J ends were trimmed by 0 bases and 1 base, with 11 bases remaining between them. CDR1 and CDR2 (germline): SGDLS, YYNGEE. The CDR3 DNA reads TGTGCCAGCAGCGTAGCTTCCGTCGGATCCTACAATGAGCAGTTCTTC. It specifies CASSVASVGSYNEQFF.

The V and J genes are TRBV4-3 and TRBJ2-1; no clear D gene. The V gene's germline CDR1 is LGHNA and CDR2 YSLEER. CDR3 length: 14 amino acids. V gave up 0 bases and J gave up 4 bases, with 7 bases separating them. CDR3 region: CASSQEFSYNEQFF. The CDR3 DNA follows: TGCGCCAGCAGCCAAGAGTTCTCTTACAATGAGCAGTTCTTC.